The rows below give T cell receptor beta chains drawn from one sample of a study of response to subunit inactivated influenza vaccine. Using its own MiXCR run on the RT-PCR reads, TCRdb lists one record per CDR3 protein. The data show around 480,000 distinct CDR3 sequences, approximately 15% seen once. Sequenced material: CD4+ T cells sorted from PBMCs, taken about 23 months after vaccination. These receptors all come from a man between 50 and 69 years old who received an inactivated influenza vaccine. Both conserved end residues are part of each CDR3. Each record gives: D gene, J gene, clone size, V gene, CDR3 protein, CDR3 DNA. D genes are given only for firm matches. Clone size, where shown, is once, few, many, or a class for clones that have expanded.

D: .
J: TRBJ2-1
size: .
V: TRBV5-1
CDR3: CASSTTNWDEQFF
DNA: TGCGCCAGCAGCACGACTAACTGGGATGAGCAGTTCTTC

D: TRBD2
J: TRBJ2-1
size: few
V: TRBV7-2
CDR3: CASSSTSGVYNEQFF
DNA: TGTGCCAGCAGCTCCACTAGCGGGGTTTACAATGAGCAGTTCTTC

D: TRBD2
J: TRBJ2-1
size: many
V: TRBV12-3/TRBV12-4
CDR3: CASTEAGGPSREQFF
DNA: TGTGCCAGCACTGAAGCGGGGGGACCCTCTCGTGAGCAGTTCTTC

D: TRBD2
J: TRBJ2-3
size: .
V: TRBV7-8
CDR3: CASSSSAGYPDTQYF
DNA: TGTGCCAGCAGCTCCTCAGCGGGATACCCAGATACGCAGTATTTT

D: TRBD1
J: TRBJ2-7
size: .
V: TRBV7-8
CDR3: CASCFQGQGPYEQYF
DNA: TGTGCCAGCTGTTTCCAGGGACAGGGACCCTACGAGCAGTACTTC

D: .
J: TRBJ1-5
size: few
V: TRBV29-1
CDR3: CSVSGQPNQPQHF
DNA: TGCAGCGTGAGTGGACAGCCCAATCAGCCCCAGCATTTT

D: TRBD1
J: TRBJ2-2
size: few
V: TRBV27
CDR3: CASKYGTGFTGELFF
DNA: TGTGCCAGCAAGTACGGGACAGGGTTTACCGGGGAGCTGTTTTTT

D: .
J: TRBJ2-2
size: many
V: TRBV24-1
CDR3: CATSDTRGTGELFF
DNA: TGTGCCACCAGTGATACCAGGGGTACCGGGGAGCTGTTTTTT

D: .
J: TRBJ2-5
size: .
V: TRBV18
CDR3: CASSPGAGRVETQYF
DNA: TGTGCCAGCTCACCAGGGGCAGGAAGAGTTGAGACCCAGTACTTC

D: .
J: TRBJ2-2
size: .
V: TRBV4-2
CDR3: CASMMGRTGELFF
DNA: TGTGCCAGCATGATGGGGAGGACCGGGGAGCTGTTTTTT

D: TRBD1
J: TRBJ2-5
size: few
V: TRBV4-3
CDR3: CASSQEARGRGSQETQYF
DNA: TGCGCCAGCAGCCAAGAGGCGAGAGGCAGGGGGTCCCAAGAGACCCAGTACTTC

D: .
J: TRBJ1-1
size: few
V: TRBV3-1
CDR3: CASSQDQLSNTEAFF
DNA: TGTGCCAGCAGCCAAGATCAGCTATCGAACACTGAAGCTTTCTTT

D: .
J: TRBJ2-3
size: few
V: TRBV5-1
CDR3: CASSLADPTDTQYF
DNA: TGCGCCAGCAGCTTGGCGGATCCCACAGATACGCAGTATTTT

D: .
J: TRBJ2-3
size: few
V: TRBV6-1
CDR3: CAAGPGGLSTDTQYF
DNA: TGTGCCGCAGGGCCTGGCGGGCTCAGCACAGATACGCAGTATTTT

D: TRBD1
J: TRBJ2-7
size: .
V: TRBV12-3/TRBV12-4
CDR3: CASKRQGMAYEQYF
DNA: TGTGCCAGCAAAAGACAGGGGATGGCCTACGAGCAGTACTTC

D: TRBD1
J: TRBJ2-3
size: .
V: TRBV20-1
CDR3: CSARDLEDRGTDTQYF
DNA: TGCAGTGCTAGAGATCTGGAAGACAGGGGCACAGATACGCAGTATTTT